This T cell receptor beta chain originates from a study of cytomegalovirus exposure and HLA in healthy donors. This CDR3 has 15 residues. Germline CDR1 and CDR2: MGHRA and YSYEKL. V lost 0 bases and J lost 6; bases outside the gene matches: 5. About this clone: The antigen remains undetermined.

Study results and limitations: Specificity of three CMV-associated chains for CMV antigens was verified in vitro.

Produced via immunoSEQ multiplex PCR; TCRdb's table is partial and in-frame only. The table has 150,000 or so clones, nearly 90% seen once; the top ten hold roughly 9.2%. The clonotype originates from a woman aged 18 to 35 in good health and CMV-seropositive. The chain employs TRBV4-1 and TRBJ1-2, with 9 positions matching TRBD1. The material sequenced was PBMCs. The chain's CDR3 is CASSQDGTGPDGYTF. The CDR3 coding sequence is TGCGCCAGCAGCCAAGACGGGACAGGGCCTGATGGCTACACCTTC.